These T cell receptor beta chains were read from a single sample in a study of T cell repertoires in cytomegalovirus infection. These receptors have no known antigen. TCRdb ran MiXCR on the reads and lists one entry per CDR3 protein. The repertoire holds approximately 280,000 distinct CDR3 sequences, with under 25% as singletons. The specimen comprised cultured PBMCs, sampled from culture after CMV antigen stimulation. Receptor source: a human donor in good health (CMV status not recorded). Some clones in this sample may be carry-over from other donors' samples. Both conserved end residues are trimmed from each CDR3. Clone size appears in some rows only: once, few, many, or a class for an expanded clone.

v_gene,abundance,CDR3aa
TRBV7-8,many,ASSARDYSYNEQF
TRBV5-4,few,ASTYRQGSNYGYT
TRBV6-2/TRBV6-3,.,ASNRAGENTEAF
TRBV19,few,ASSRASGIYNEQF
TRBV12-3/TRBV12-4,.,ASIDSSPHQPQH
TRBV4-1,many,ASSQGGIFREEAF
TRBV19,few,ASRPTTGDGYGYT
TRBV6-1,few,ASTPEPGGGGTQY
TRBV4-1,.,ASSQDSTGSLYGYT
TRBV7-2,few,ASSLAGYSGELF
TRBV7-2,many,ASSLGGAGANVLT
TRBV12-3/TRBV12-4,.,ASSLPPGLADNEQF
TRBV18,.,ASTYDPGLAHSGANTGELF
TRBV28,many,ASVASGLSSYEQY
TRBV6-5,.,ASSPQGTSVVEY
TRBV19,.,ASSIIQGRRSGYT
TRBV20-1,.,GARDAGLIGTPTYNEQF
TRBV12-3/TRBV12-4,few,ASSLGTGGDTEAF
TRBV7-6,many,ASSSYSPNEQF
TRBV5-1,few,ASSLAPGADEKLF